The next 23 T cell receptor beta chains were all read from a single sample in a study. TCRdb analysed the 5' RACE reads with MiXCR anew, one entry per CDR3 protein. This table holds roughly 57,000 distinct CDR3 sequences, under 25% found once. Tregs were sorted as CD4+CD25+CD127-/low cells. The specimen sequenced was tumor-infiltrating Tregs sorted from the breast tumor. These receptor sequences come from a female donor with breast cancer.

This chain uses TRBV12-3 or TRBV12-4 with TRBJ2-1, with D unclear. V was shortened by 6 bases and J by 7 bases, with 16 bases between the two germline ends. This CDR3 spans 14 amino acids. CDR3 sequence: CASSPPGSENEQFF. The CDR3 DNA follows: TGTGCCAGCAGCCCCCCCGGCTCTGAAAATGAGCAGTTCTTC.

This clonotype has a count of ten or more. The chain links TRBV5-1 to TRBJ1-2; D gene unclear. The CDR3 is 15 amino acids. Trimming removed 1 base at V and 0 bases at J, with 10 bases between. CDR1 is SGHRS and CDR2 is YFSETQ in the germline V gene. The CDR3 region has the DNA TGCGCCAGCAGCTTGTTGTCAGGAGCTAACTATGGCTACACCTTC. Translated: CASSLLSGANYGYTF.

The table lists this clonotype with a few counts. The V and J genes are TRBV30 and TRBJ1-4; D is uncertain. This CDR3 has 15 amino acids. Germline V gene sequence: CDR1 GTSNPN, CDR2 SVGIG (reference sequence). The V gene lost 3 bases and the J gene lost 3 bases, with 14 bases spanning the gap. The CDR3 DNA is TGTGCCTGGAGGGGTCCTAACGGGGCTAATGAAAAACTGTTTTTT. Translation gives CAWRGPNGANEKLFF.

Turning to this clonotype: The conserved phenylalanine or tryptophan is not found at the CDR3 terminus, so this likely reflects a read error. The V gene is TRBV5-1, the J gene TRBJ1-1; D is ambiguous. Germline assignment: CDR1 SGHRS and CDR2 YFSETQ. The length of the CDR3 is 14 residues. V was clipped by 0 bases and J by 7 bases, with 13 bases between them. CDR3 in amino acids: CASSLDSAGSEAFI. CDR3 DNA sequence: TGCGCCAGCAGCTTGGATAGTGCGGGGAGTGAAGCTTTCATT.

This clonotype was observed a few times. The chain's CDR3 is CASSQDIQETQYF. The CDR3 DNA reads TGCGCCAGCAGCCAAGATATCCAAGAGACCCAGTACTTC. The chain carries TRBV4-3 and TRBJ2-5; unclear D gene. Germline values: CDR1 LGHNA, CDR2 YSLEER. The ends were cut back, 0 bases at V and 1 base at J, with 3 bases in the middle. The CDR3 sequence is 13 residues long.

In regard to this clonotype: At one boundary the junction diverges from the germline segment, which might be a read error. The chain recombines TRBV6-6 with TRBJ1-5, with TRBD1 identical over 9 bases. Germline V gene data show CDR1 as MNHNY and CDR2 as SVGAGI (reference sequence). CDR3 length: 19 amino acids. Here the CDR3 DNA reads TGTGCCGGCAGTCCCACTCGGGACAGGGAAAGGAATGGCAATCAGCCCCAGCATTTT. As protein: CAGSPTRDRERNGNQPQHF.

This clonotype has just a few counts. J is TRBJ2-2 and V is TRBV2, with D unresolved. The CDR3 length is 14 residues. Per the germline V gene, CDR1 is SNHLY and CDR2 is FYNNEI. V dropped 5 bases and J dropped 5 bases, with 12 bases sitting between them. The CDR3 bases are TGTGCCAGCAGTTTGACCCCGAGGACCGGGGAGCTGTTTTTT. It specifies CASSLTPRTGELFF.

The rearrangement uses TRBV5-1 and TRBJ1-2; D remains ambiguous. Germline lookup yields CDR1 SGHRS and CDR2 YFSETQ. This CDR3 has 15 amino acids. V was trimmed by 5 bases and J by 8 bases, leaving 22 bases between them. The CDR3 DNA reads as TGCGCCAGCAGTCCTGGAAGGGCCCTCCTTTTCGGCTACACCTTC. Translated: CASSPGRALLFGYTF.

This clonotype was counted ten times or more. The rearrangement joins TRBV5-1 to TRBJ2-1, with D perhaps being TRBD1 or TRBD2 (6 bases each). The CDR3 totals 15 residues. V lost 2 bases and J 10 bases, leaving 19 bases between the germline ends. CDR1 is SGHRS and CDR2 is YFSETQ in the germline V gene. Here the CDR3 reads CASSFRQAASGEQFF. The DNA for the CDR3 is TGCGCCAGCAGCTTTCGACAGGCCGCGAGCGGGGAGCAGTTCTTC.

This clonotype was seen ten or more times. The genes are TRBV2 and TRBJ2-7, with 9 positions matching TRBD2. CDR1 and CDR2 (germline): SNHLY, FYNNEI. Unmatched junction bases numbered 6, after V lost 6 bases and J lost 0 bases. CDR3 length: 15 residues. The chain's CDR3 is CASRASGVFSYEQYF. As DNA, the CDR3 is TGTGCCAGCAGGGCTAGCGGGGTTTTCTCCTACGAGCAGTACTTC.

The gene calls are TRBV24-1 and TRBJ2-3; 8 nucleotides agree with TRBD2. The CDR3 extends over 14 amino acids. CDR1 is KGHDR and CDR2 is SFDVKD in the germline V gene. V was pared by 5 bases and J by 2 bases, with 2 bases of the junction left unmatched. CDR3 sequence reads: CATSGLASTDTQYF. The CDR3 bases are TGTGCCACCAGTGGACTAGCGTCCACAGATACGCAGTATTTT.

V gene TRBV6-2 or TRBV6-3 combines with J gene TRBJ2-4; D not certain. The ends were cut back, 2 bases at V and 1 base at J, with 3 bases in the middle. Germline CDR1 reads MNHEY; CDR2 reads SVGEGT. The CDR3 is 13 amino acids. The CDR3 nucleotides are TGTGCCAGCAGTTACAGGGCCAAAAACATTCAGTACTTC. Encoded protein: CASSYRAKNIQYF.

In this sample, this clonotype turned up a few times. This chain links TRBV5-1 with TRBJ2-6; unclear D gene. Trimming pared 1 base from V and 0 bases from J, leaving 8 bases between. The V gene's germline CDR1 is SGHRS and CDR2 YFSETQ. CDR3 length: 16 residues. CDR3 sequence reads: CASSLSVLSGANVLTF. CDR3 sequence (DNA): TGCGCCAGCAGCTTGTCAGTCCTCTCTGGGGCCAACGTCCTGACTTTC.

On this clonotype itself: Just one base apart from a much larger clone, this may be a read error. The gene calls are TRBV10-3 and TRBJ2-5; 11 bases are a match to TRBD1. CDR1 is ENHRY and CDR2 is SYGVKD in the germline V gene. V lost 11 bases, J lost 6 bases, and 5 bases stayed unmatched. This CDR3 region has 12 residues. The CDR3: CAVGQGAQTQYF. CDR3 bases: TGTGCCGTAGGACAGGGGGCCCAGACCCAGTACTTC.

This clonotype came up many times. The genes are TRBV29-1 and TRBJ1-1; D is uncertain. With 2 bases removed from V and 10 bases from J, the gap between germline ends came to 14 bases. The CDR3 contains 12 residues. From germline, CDR1 is SQVTM and CDR2 ANQGSEA. The CDR3 protein is CSVEPMGYSAFF. The DNA for the CDR3 is TGCAGCGTTGAACCGATGGGGTACTCAGCTTTCTTT.

This clonotype was seen only a few times. For the CDR3, the DNA is TGTGCCAGCAGTGCCTCCGGGAGGAATAACTATGGCTACACCTTC. It encodes CASSASGRNNYGYTF. The genes are TRBV6-2 or TRBV6-3 and TRBJ1-2; D is unclear. This CDR3 contains 15 residues. V lost 5 bases and J lost 1, with 14 bases in between. The germline CDR1 and CDR2 sequences are MNHEY and SVGEGT.

The table lists this clonotype with a few counts. A read error is possible here, since a much larger clone lies one base away. The rearrangement uses TRBV9 and TRBJ2-1, with 11 nucleotides matching TRBD1. From germline, CDR1 is SGDLS and CDR2 YYNGEE. V shed 3 bases, J shed 6 bases, and the junction held 8 bases outside the gene matches. The CDR3 covers 16 residues. The CDR3 reads CASSATGQGAFNEQFF. CDR3 sequence (DNA): TGTGCCAGCAGCGCCACAGGACAGGGGGCCTTCAATGAGCAGTTCTTC.

Comment on this clonotype: The junction departs from the called germline gene at one end, perhaps through a read error. This sequence joins TRBV4-2 and TRBJ2-5, with D possibly TRBD2 on 6 matching bases. This CDR3 has 15 residues. Germline CDR1 LGHNA, CDR2 YNFKEQ. The CDR3 nucleotides are TGCGCCGGCAGCCAACCCAGGACTACACAAGAGACCCAGTACTTC. It translates to CAGSQPRTTQETQYF.

This clonotype was counted only a few times. CDR3 residues: CASSLDRVRQTQYF. Written as DNA, the CDR3 is TGTGCCAGCAGCCTTGACAGGGTTCGGCAGACCCAGTACTTC. The genes are TRBV28 and TRBJ2-5, with TRBD1 matching 7 bases. CDR3 length: 14 amino acids. The J segment lost 6 bases and the V segment lost 6 bases, leaving 10 bases of the junction unmatched. From germline, CDR1 is MDHEN and CDR2 SYDVKM.

This clonotype was detected a few times. J is TRBJ2-6 and V is TRBV4-1; no clear D gene. The CDR3 has 17 residues. V lost 0 bases to trimming and J lost 0 bases, with 9 bases between them. Per the germline V gene, CDR1 is MGHRA and CDR2 is YSYEKL. Written as DNA, the CDR3 is TGCGCCAGCAGCCAAGATCGCAGCAACTCTGGGGCCAACGTCCTGACTTTC. Protein: CASSQDRSNSGANVLTF.

The sample holds a few counts of this clonotype. The chain employs TRBV11-3 and TRBJ2-1; D ambiguous. Germline V lookup: CDR1 SGHNT, CDR2 YENEEA. CDR3 length: 14 residues. Trimming took off 1 base at V and 0 bases at J, with 4 bases between the two ends. The CDR3 is CASSLAGSYNEQFF. The CDR3 coding sequence is TGTGCCAGCAGCTTAGCGGGCTCCTACAATGAGCAGTTCTTC.

The J gene is TRBJ1-6, the V gene TRBV20-1; D is unclear. The V gene's germline CDR1 is DFQATT and CDR2 SNEGSKA (reference sequence). V lost 0 bases and J lost 6, with 9 bases in between. The CDR3 extends over 14 amino acids. For the CDR3, the DNA is TGCAGTGCTAGAGAGACGGGATGTAATTCACCCCTCCACTTT. Its protein product is CSARETGCNSPLHF.

This clonotype is medium-sized within its sample. One end of the junction fails to match germline, which may point to a read error. The rearrangement uses TRBV7-7 and TRBJ2-5; tentatively, D is TRBD1 or TRBD2 (6 bases each). Germline values: CDR1 SSHAT, CDR2 FNYEAQ (reference sequence). This CDR3 is 12 amino acids long. CDR3 nucleotide sequence: TGTGCTAGCAGCTATGAGGGGGGGACCCAGTACTTC. Its translation is CASSYEGGTQYF.